This record covers a single TCR beta chain. Its antigen is undetermined. Germline V gene lookup returns CDR1 SQVTM and CDR2 ANQGSEA. CDR3 length: 14 residues. Trimming took 7 bases from V and 6 from J; bases not matched to a gene: 12. The record originates from a study of shared clonotypes between healthy human individuals. General study findings and limits: All-four-donor shared clonotypes had higher generation probabilities than non-shared clonotypes did. Among the subsets, naive ones generally showed larger estimated richness than memory ones.

Profiling relied on immunoSEQ multiplex PCR, and the TCRdb table lists in-frame clones only, not all of them. The repertoire holds 2,100,000 or so clones, with approximately 94% as singletons. The chain couples TRBV29-1 to TRBJ2-1; 7 bases match TRBD1. This sequence was found in a man in his late teens or twenties in good health. Material for sequencing was naive CD4+ T cells sorted from blood. The subset was: CD45RA+ positively selected. This CDR3 is CSGRMGQNSNEQFF. The CDR3 DNA is TGCAGCGGACGGATGGGACAGAACTCCAATGAGCAGTTCTTC.